Shown below are 14 T cell receptor beta chains from a single sample sequenced in a study of a mutant IDH1 vaccine in newly diagnosed glioma. Assay: immunoSEQ multiplex PCR; the TCRdb copy retains only in-frame clones and omits some. The table includes around 50,000 clones, around four fifths detected once. These receptors' antigens are unknown. The time point is: week 35, safety follow-up. Every vaccine dose comprised 300 ug of mutant IDH1 20-mer peptide plus topical imiquimod. The material was PBMCs, obtained from a glioma patient whose treatment included an IDH1 peptide vaccine. The receptors shown here come from a woman under 30 with glioma.

The rearrangement joins TRBV19 to TRBJ2-5; 14 positions match TRBD2. Germline V CDR1 and CDR2: LNHDA, SQIVND (reference sequence). The CDR3 is 18 amino acids. V shed 4 bases and J 5 bases; nucleotides not matched to a gene: 12. The chain's CDR3 is CASSTRTSGRQLGETQYF. The CDR3 DNA reads as TGTGCCAGTAGTACCCGGACTAGCGGGAGGCAGCTCGGGGAGACCCAGTACTTC.

The chain couples TRBV7-9 to TRBJ1-2; tentatively, D is TRBD1 (5 bases). Germline loops: CDR1 SEHNR, CDR2 FQNEAQ (reference sequence). Trimming took 5 bases from V and 3 from J, leaving 13 bases between them. The CDR3 has 14 residues. In DNA form, the CDR3 reads TGTGCCAGCAGCGGCCGGGCAGGGTACTATGGCTACACCTTC. It encodes CASSGRAGYYGYTF.

In nucleotides, the CDR3 is TGTGCCAGCAGCGTATCGGGCGGGAGGGGCCAGGACAATGAGCAGTTCTTC. Translated, it gives CASSVSGGRGQDNEQFF. The rearrangement joins TRBV9 to TRBJ2-1; 9 nucleotides agree with TRBD2. Germline assignment: CDR1 SGDLS and CDR2 YYNGEE. Germline trimming cut 1 base from V and 5 bases from J; bases unmatched to any gene: 10. The CDR3 spans 17 residues.

This rearrangement joins TRBV4-2 to TRBJ2-5; D call uncertain. Per the germline V gene, CDR1 is LGHNA and CDR2 is YNFKEQ. Trimming pared 4 bases from V and 0 bases from J, leaving 18 bases between. CDR3 length equals 17 residues. The CDR3 is CASSRPSSEQYQETQYF. CDR3 coding DNA: TGTGCCAGCAGCCGTCCCTCTAGTGAACAGTACCAAGAGACCCAGTACTTC.

The chain couples TRBV19 to TRBJ1-6; D perhaps matches TRBD1 (5 bases). From germline, CDR1 is LNHDA and CDR2 SQIVND (reference sequence). The V end was cut by 4 bases, the J end by 7 bases, with 14 bases between. This CDR3 is 15 amino acids long. The CDR3 region has the DNA TGTGCCAGTAGTAGCACCCCCGGGACCAATTCACCCCTCCACTTT. This sequence encodes CASSSTPGTNSPLHF.

This clone turned up a few times. This chain uses TRBV5-6 with TRBJ1-5, with a possible D match to TRBD1 (6 bases). The CDR3 is 16 amino acids. V shed 3 bases and J shed 5 bases, with 18 bases lying between them. Germline V gene lookup returns CDR1 SGHDT and CDR2 YYEEEE. In DNA form, the CDR3 reads TGTGCCAGCAGCTCAACAAACAGGGCCAGGGATCAGCCCCAGCATTTT. Amino acid sequence: CASSSTNRARDQPQHF.

This clone was seen once. The CDR3 loop reads CASSPTGGGGYTF. For the CDR3, the DNA is TGTGCCAGCAGCCCGACCGGAGGGGGTGGCTACACCTTC. The chain links TRBV7-8 to TRBJ1-2; TRBD1 might be the D (6 bases). Per germline, CDR1 SGHVS and CDR2 FQNEAQ. The CDR3 is 13 residues long. V lost 5 bases to trimming and J lost 7 bases, with 14 bases between them.

V is TRBV27 and J is TRBJ2-7; 7 nucleotides line up with TRBD2. The CDR3 runs 14 residues. Trimming removed 4 bases from V and 3 bases from J; junction bases left unmatched: 6. Per germline, CDR1 MNHEY and CDR2 SMNVEV (reference sequence). CDR3 residues: CASSSGGPNYEQYF. The CDR3 DNA follows: TGTGCCAGCAGTTCGGGGGGACCAAACTACGAGCAGTACTTC.

The chain joins TRBV7-3 to TRBJ2-5; TRBD2 might be the D (6 bases). Germline CDR1 reads SGHTA; CDR2 reads FQGTGA. V was clipped by 4 bases and J by 7 bases, with 13 bases between them. This CDR3 has 13 amino acids. Written as DNA, the CDR3 is TGTGCCAGCAGCTCGGGACTTTCGGGGACCCAGTACTTC. This codes for CASSSGLSGTQYF.

The chain joins TRBV10-2 to TRBJ2-7; D gene ambiguous. This CDR3 spans 14 amino acids. V was pared by 3 bases and J by 6 bases, with 15 bases between. Germline V CDR1 and CDR2: WSHSY, SAAADI. The CDR3 reads CASSDLVSVAEQYF. As DNA, the CDR3 is TGCGCCAGCAGTGATTTGGTGTCCGTGGCCGAGCAGTACTTC.

The gene calls are TRBV30 and TRBJ2-7; 11 nucleotides align to TRBD1. The V gene end was trimmed by 3 bases and the J gene end by 6 bases; junction bases not matched to a gene: 7. Germline V gene data show CDR1 as GTSNPN and CDR2 as SVGIG (reference sequence). The CDR3 loop spans 14 amino acids. CDR3 sequence (DNA): TGTGCCTGGAGGGCCGGGACAGGGGGAATCGAGCAGTACTTC. Translation gives CAWRAGTGGIEQYF.

The chain uses TRBV27 and TRBJ2-5; TRBD1 aligns across 8 bases. There are 16 residues in the CDR3. Losses at the gene ends were 5 bases for V and 1 base for J; bases not matched to a gene: 9. Germline CDR1 MNHEY, CDR2 SMNVEV (reference sequence). DNA of the CDR3: TGTGCCAGCAGTAAACCAGGGGGCTTGGGCCAAGAGACCCAGTACTTC. Translating gives CASSKPGGLGQETQYF.

The table lists this clone with a count of one. The CDR3 loop is CASHGNTIYF. The CDR3 DNA is TGTGCCAGTCATGGAAACACCATATATTTT. V usage is TRBV19 and J usage is TRBJ1-3; D is uncertain. The CDR3 has 10 amino acids. V was clipped by 8 bases and J by 3 bases, with 2 bases between them. Germline V gene data show CDR1 as LNHDA and CDR2 as SQIVND (reference sequence).

The chain carries TRBV5-1 and TRBJ2-7; the D gene is possibly TRBD2 (5 bases). This CDR3 spans 15 amino acids. V lost 9 bases and J lost 5, with 24 bases in between. Germline V gene data show CDR1 as SGHRS and CDR2 as YFSETQ. The CDR3 sequence is CATRTAALPADEQYF. The CDR3 nucleotides are TGCGCCACCCGGACTGCGGCCCTCCCCGCGGACGAGCAGTACTTC. The whole variable domain, remainder taken from reference TRBV5-1 and TRBJ2-7, is KAGVTQTPRYLIKTRGQQVTLSCSPISGHRSVSWYQQTPGQGLQFLFEYFSETQRNKGNFPGRFSGRQFSNSRSEMNVSTLELGDSALYLCATRTAALPADEQYFGPGTRLTVT.